What follows are 23 T cell receptor beta chains derived from one specimen sequenced in a study of CD8 T cells in ankylosing spondylitis. Study-level findings and limits: Ankylosing spondylitis blood appeared to carry a characteristic TCR beta motif of roughly 8 highly homologous variants.

For these TCRs, the target antigens are not known. TCRdb fed the 5' RACE reads into MiXCR, producing one record per CDR3 protein. The table includes about 800,000 distinct CDR3 sequences, about an eighth detected once. The sequenced material came from blood, either unsorted or a sorted T cell fraction (not recorded which). Every receptor here comes from a male donor with ankylosing spondylitis.

This clonotype occurred a few times. The chain is built from TRBV27 and TRBJ1-5; D remains unclear. Trimming removed 3 bases at V and 9 bases at J, with 12 bases between. The CDR3 loop spans 13 amino acids. CDR1 and CDR2 from the germline V gene are MNHEY and SMNVEV (reference sequence). This CDR3 is CASSFNIFGPQHF. The CDR3 region has the DNA TGTGCCAGCAGTTTTAACATTTTCGGGCCCCAGCATTTT.

The chain joins TRBV20-1 to TRBJ2-7, with 11 bases that match TRBD1. V was clipped by 6 bases and J by 4 bases; unmatched bases: 5. Germline V gene lookup returns CDR1 DFQATT and CDR2 SNEGSKA (reference sequence). The CDR3 spans 13 residues. This CDR3 is CSAPGTGGYEQYF. DNA for the CDR3: TGCAGTGCCCCCGGGACAGGGGGTTACGAGCAGTACTTC.

In this sample, this clonotype turned up a few times. The chain joins TRBV5-6 to TRBJ1-1, with unresolved D. V shed 2 bases and J shed 2 bases, with 19 bases lying between them. This CDR3 contains 17 residues. Germline CDR1 is SGHDT and CDR2 is YYEEEE. Written as DNA, the CDR3 is TGTGCCAGCAGCTTCCCCGACGGGTCCCAAAAAAACACTGAAGCTTTCTTT. This sequence encodes CASSFPDGSQKNTEAFF.

This clonotype was seen a single time. The V gene is TRBV24-1, the J gene TRBJ2-6, with 9 bases aligning to TRBD2. Germline V gene data show CDR1 as KGHDR and CDR2 as SFDVKD. This CDR3 spans 21 amino acids. J gave up 0 bases and V 7 bases, and 18 bases lay outside the gene matches. In DNA, the CDR3 is TGTGCCACCAGCCCTGGGGGGGCTAGCGGGGCCTTTGACTCTGGGGCCAACGTCCTGACTTTC. Protein product: CATSPGGASGAFDSGANVLTF.

The chain joins TRBV6-1 to TRBJ1-3; the D gene is possibly TRBD1 (5 bases). There are 14 residues in the CDR3. V lost 6 bases and J lost 3, with 12 bases in between. Germline values: CDR1 MNHNS, CDR2 SASEGT. The CDR3 DNA is TGTGCCAGCAGGGCAGGGTTAAGTGGAAACACCATATATTTT. Amino acid sequence: CASRAGLSGNTIYF.

The table lists this clonotype with a few counts. The rearrangement uses TRBV5-1 and TRBJ2-3; perhaps TRBD1 as D (5 bases). The CDR3 covers 17 residues. Germline-derived CDR1 and CDR2 are SGHRS and YFSETQ. The ends were cut back, 2 bases at V and 3 bases at J, with 19 bases in the middle. The CDR3 DNA reads as TGCGCCAGCAGCTTACGGAAGGATTGGCAGGGTACAGATACGCAGTATTTT. It translates to CASSLRKDWQGTDTQYF.

In this sample, this clonotype turned up a few times. The J gene is TRBJ1-1, the V gene TRBV20-1, with D uncertain. CDR3 size: 14 residues. CDR1 and CDR2 (germline): DFQATT, SNEGSKA (reference sequence). Trimming cost V 5 bases and J 1 base, with 14 bases left between them. CDR3 loop: CSADAGPTNTEAFF. CDR3 in DNA: TGCAGTGCTGACGCCGGGCCGACGAACACTGAAGCTTTCTTT.

This clonotype was counted a few times. The chain uses TRBV9 and TRBJ2-2; D is ambiguous. The CDR3 has 11 residues. CDR1 is SGDLS and CDR2 is YYNGEE in the germline V gene. Trimming stripped 4 bases from V and 6 bases from J, with 4 bases between. CDR3 protein: CASSTPGELFF. In DNA, the CDR3 is TGTGCCAGCAGCACCCCCGGGGAGCTGTTTTTT. The whole variable domain, filled in from reference TRBV9 and TRBJ2-2, reads DSGVTQTPKHLITATGQRVTLRCSPRSGDLSVYWYQQSLDQGLQFLIQYYNGEERAKGNILERFSAQQFPDLHSELNLSSLELGDSALYFCASSTPGELFFGEGSRLTVL.

The rearrangement uses TRBV11-2 and TRBJ2-1; D uncertain. Germline assignment: CDR1 SGHAT and CDR2 FQNNGV. The CDR3 has 12 residues. The germline V and J ends were trimmed by 5 bases and 9 bases, with 11 bases remaining between them. The DNA of the CDR3 is TGTGCCAGCAGCGAGACGTATATTGAGCAGTTCTTC. Translated, it gives CASSETYIEQFF.

This clonotype was counted only a few times. The chain carries TRBV5-1 and TRBJ1-1; perhaps TRBD1 as D (5 bases). V shed 0 bases and J shed 4 bases, with 19 bases lying between them. The CDR3 contains 17 residues. Germline lookup yields CDR1 SGHRS and CDR2 YFSETQ. The CDR3 nucleotides are TGCGCCAGCAGCTTGGTTGGGGGTCCCCAGGGTGGCACTGAAGCTTTCTTT. Protein: CASSLVGGPQGGTEAFF. The complete variable domain, with remaining parts taken from reference TRBV5-1 and TRBJ1-1, reads KAGVTQTPRYLIKTRGQQVTLSCSPISGHRSVSWYQQTPGQGLQFLFEYFSETQRNKGNFPGRFSGRQFSNSRSEMNVSTLELGDSALYLCASSLVGGPQGGTEAFFGQGTRLTVV.

This clonotype was counted a few times. The chain links TRBV20-1 to TRBJ2-2, with D hard to call. The CDR3 runs 14 residues. The germline gives CDR1 DFQATT, CDR2 SNEGSKA (reference sequence). V lost 3 bases and J 0 bases, leaving 8 bases between the germline ends. For the CDR3, the DNA is TGCAGTGCTAGTAGCCCCTCGAACACCGGGGAGCTGTTTTTT. Its translation is CSASSPSNTGELFF.

This clonotype has a count of ten or more. The chain has TRBV29-1 and TRBJ1-2; possible D gene TRBD1, 6 bases. This CDR3 region has 13 residues. Per germline, CDR1 SQVTM and CDR2 ANQGSEA. V was cut by 7 bases and J by 0 bases, with 12 bases left in between. This chain's CDR3 is CSGWDTTNYGYTF. The CDR3 coding sequence is TGCAGCGGGTGGGACACAACTAACTATGGCTACACCTTC.

The sample holds a few counts of this clonotype. The CDR3 DNA reads TGTGCCAGCAAGCCAAGCGGTTACAATGAGCAGTTCTTC. This sequence encodes CASKPSGYNEQFF. This sequence joins TRBV6-2 or TRBV6-3 and TRBJ2-1; tentatively, D is TRBD2 (5 bases). The V gene lost 7 bases and the J gene lost 4 bases, with 11 bases spanning the gap. The CDR3 runs 13 residues. From germline, CDR1 is MNHEY and CDR2 SVGEGT.

This clonotype was picked up many times. The chain combines TRBV6-5 with TRBJ1-1; TRBD1 is a possible D gene (6 bases). This CDR3 is 17 amino acids long. Trimming removed 2 bases from V and 1 base from J, with 17 bases in between. CDR1 is MNHEY and CDR2 is SVGAGI in the germline V gene. The CDR3 here is CASSYPLRTATNTEAFF. The CDR3 DNA reads as TGTGCCAGCAGTTACCCGTTGAGGACAGCGACGAACACTGAAGCTTTCTTT.

There are a few counts of this clonotype. The V and J genes are TRBV20-1 and TRBJ2-7, with D uncertain. This CDR3 comprises 14 residues. Germline V gives CDR1 DFQATT, CDR2 SNEGSKA (reference sequence). The V gene lost 3 bases and the J gene lost 0 bases, with 12 bases spanning the gap. In DNA form, the CDR3 reads TGCAGTGCTAGCGTAGGGTCGAGCTCCTACGAGCAGTACTTC. This gives the protein CSASVGSSSYEQYF.

This clonotype was seen ten or more times. The rearrangement joins TRBV5-1 to TRBJ2-1; 7 nucleotides match TRBD2. There are 16 residues in the CDR3. Germline loops: CDR1 SGHRS, CDR2 YFSETQ. V shed 0 bases and J 5 bases; nucleotides not matched to a gene: 8. CDR3 DNA sequence: TGCGCCAGCAGCTTGGGTGTGGGAGGGCCTGACAATGAGCAGTTCTTC. Its protein is CASSLGVGGPDNEQFF.

The sample holds many counts of this clonotype. The V and J genes are TRBV6-1 and TRBJ2-7, with D perhaps TRBD1 (5 bases). The CDR3 has 13 amino acids. The V end was cut by 5 bases, the J end by 3 bases, with 11 bases between. Germline CDR1 and CDR2: MNHNS and SASEGT. The CDR3 protein is CASSRDRFYEQYF. The CDR3, as DNA: TGTGCCAGCAGTCGAGACAGATTCTACGAGCAGTACTTC.

Only a few counts were recorded for this clonotype. The rearrangement joins TRBV7-9 to TRBJ2-4; perhaps TRBD2 as D (7 bases). Germline values: CDR1 SEHNR, CDR2 FQNEAQ (reference sequence). The CDR3 length is 14 residues. Trimming shortened V by 5 bases and J by 6 bases, and 14 bases separated the two germline ends. The chain's CDR3 is CASSTQGGLNIQYF. CDR3 bases: TGTGCCAGCAGCACACAGGGAGGGTTAAACATTCAGTACTTC.

The table lists this clonotype with many counts. The chain carries TRBV20-1 and TRBJ2-4; no clear D gene. CDR3 length: 13 residues. V gave up 3 bases and J gave up 7 bases, with 13 bases separating them. CDR1 and CDR2 from the germline V gene are DFQATT and SNEGSKA (reference sequence). This CDR3 is CSASPGSLNIQYF. CDR3 in DNA: TGCAGTGCTAGCCCCGGCAGTCTCAACATTCAGTACTTC.

The V gene is TRBV27, the J gene TRBJ2-3; no definite D call. This CDR3 is built from 13 residues. Germline CDR1 MNHEY, CDR2 SMNVEV (reference sequence). V was pared by 8 bases and J by 7 bases, with 16 bases between. CDR3 sequence: CASGGRRGNTQYF. CDR3 nucleotides: TGTGCCAGCGGCGGAAGGCGTGGGAATACGCAGTATTTT.

This clonotype was recorded once. The V gene is TRBV11-2, the J gene TRBJ2-7; 14 nucleotides match TRBD2. From germline, CDR1 is SGHAT and CDR2 FQNNGV. The CDR3 is 17 amino acids. J was trimmed by 6 bases and V by 1 base; bases with no gene match: 8. The CDR3 here is CASSLVPGLAGVGEQYF. In nucleotides, the CDR3 is TGTGCCAGCAGCTTAGTCCCGGGACTAGCGGGAGTTGGCGAGCAGTACTTC. The variable domain in full, completed from reference TRBV11-2 and TRBJ2-7, reads EAGVAQSPRYKIIEKRQSVAFWCNPISGHATLYWYQQILGQGPKLLIQFQNNGVVDDSQLPKDRFSAERLKGVDSTLKIQPAKLEDSAVYLCASSLVPGLAGVGEQYFGPGTRLTVT.

The rearrangement uses TRBV29-1 and TRBJ2-5; 10 bases fit TRBD1. With V trimmed by 7 bases and J by 5 bases, 7 bases remained unmatched. The CDR3 sequence is 13 residues long. In germline, CDR1 is SQVTM, CDR2 ANQGSEA. The CDR3 loop reads CSGRQGARETQYF. DNA of the CDR3: TGCAGCGGTCGACAGGGGGCAAGGGAGACCCAGTACTTC.

The chain has TRBV18 and TRBJ1-4, with a possible D match to TRBD1 (6 bases). Germline CDR1 and CDR2: KGHSH and LQKENI. V was trimmed by 0 bases and J by 7 bases, leaving 12 bases between them. This CDR3 comprises 15 residues. CDR3 region: CASSPPAGASEKLFF. The CDR3, as DNA: TGTGCCAGCTCACCACCGGCGGGGGCGAGTGAAAAACTGTTTTTT.